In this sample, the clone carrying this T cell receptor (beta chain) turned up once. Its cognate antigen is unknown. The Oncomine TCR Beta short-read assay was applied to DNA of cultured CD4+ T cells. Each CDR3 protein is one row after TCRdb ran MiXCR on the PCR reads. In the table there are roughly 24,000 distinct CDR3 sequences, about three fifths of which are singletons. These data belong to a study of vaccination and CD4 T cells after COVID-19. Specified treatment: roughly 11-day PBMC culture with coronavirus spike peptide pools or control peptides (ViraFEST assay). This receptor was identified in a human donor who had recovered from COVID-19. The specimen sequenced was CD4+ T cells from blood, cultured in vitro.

CDR3 loop: CASSEGLRDTEAFF. As DNA, the CDR3 is TGCGCCAGCAGTGAAGGTCTAAGGGACACTGAAGCTTTCTTT. The gene calls are TRBV10-1 and TRBJ1-1; D not resolved. CDR1 WNHNN and CDR2 SYGVQD come from the germline V gene (reference sequence). The CDR3 extends over 14 amino acids. Trimming removed 3 bases at V and 3 bases at J, with 11 bases between.